This T cell receptor (beta chain) comes out of a study of blood T cell repertoires in COVID-19. Study summary: The United States, Italy and Spain supplied acute and convalescent COVID-19 samples. Sample material is recorded as cDNA or gDNA derived from T cells, B-cell-depleted T cells, or PBMCs.

Original processing methods: The authors estimated nucleated cell counts from reference gene primer amplification. Profiled with immunoSEQ multiplex PCR; TCRdb holds only in-frame clones, not every one. The V and J calls and clone size were taken over from that table, and D and trimming were inferred from the DNA. The data hold more than 95,000 clones, with almost 70% observed a single time. This CDR3 spans 16 amino acids. J gave up 5 bases and V 5 bases, and 13 bases lay outside the gene matches. Germline V gene data show CDR1 as MDHEN and CDR2 as SYDVKM. The sequence was obtained from a woman aged 70-85 years with acute or convalescent COVID-19. This rearrangement joins TRBV28 to TRBJ1-2; 8 bases agree with TRBD1. Sequenced input: peripheral blood. The DNA for the CDR3 is TGTGCCAGCAGTCCGACCGGACAGGGTAAGCCGTATGGCTACACCTTC. This sequence encodes CASSPTGQGKPYGYTF.